This TCR beta chain was sequenced during a study of CD4 T cells in lung cancer (dated by TCRdb to about 2019). Regarding the study in general: In the study, blood T cells from NSCLC patients were screened for responses to candidate mutation-encoded neoepitopes, and neoantigen-specific CD4+ T-cell clones and TCRs were isolated. Treatments the patients had received before donating blood included platinum chemotherapy, and some of the patients were given nivolumab or pembrolizumab. Deep sequencing of TCRB was used to follow the frequency of neoantigen-specific clonotypes in tumor resections, non-adjacent lung and cultured T-cell products. Tumor and non-adjacent lung tissue were obtained from several patients undergoing curative-intent resections for stage I-III non-small cell lung cancer. Aged 60 to 69 when blood was donated, the resected patients, most of whom were former smokers, had either lung adenocarcinoma or squamous cell carcinoma. What the work shows at the level of the full study, not this receptor alone: Some responses derived from blood might reflect in vitro priming of naive T cells or cross-reactivity instead of memory responses to the cancer.

V loses 5 bases at its end and J loses 6 bases; junction bases beyond the gene matches: 13. There are 16 amino acids in the CDR3, from cysteine to phenylalanine inclusive. Of all the DNA, just the CDR3 is kept, 48 bases in frame from base 1. Per the germline V gene (reference sequence), SEHNR is the CDR1 and FQNEAQ is the CDR2. Points on this clone: No cognate antigen has been identified for it. No base-level quality is on record; no much larger clone is a single base apart.

Library preparation used the immunoSEQ multiplex PCR assay. Qiagen DNeasy or QIAamp micro DNA kits were used to isolate DNA, and the Adaptive Biotechnology human TCRB sequencing kit was used to sequence TCRB. TCRB libraries were sequenced on an Illumina MiSeq. The paper's data handling went like this. TCRB sequence data were analyzed with the kit provider's software, and tumor enrichment of clonotype templates was tested with Fisher's exact test. TCRdb provides this immuneACCESS table in a form limited to in-frame rearrangements. Some clones are lacking; in checked studies, under half of them reflect an unresolved V gene, and why the rest are absent is not known. The V and J calls and the clone size are those of that table, but D and trimming were determined from the DNA. A total of roughly 5,200 clones appear in this sample, just under 75% of them only once. Approximately 16% of the sample belongs to the ten largest clones.

The sequence joins TRBV7-9 to TRBJ1-2; 9 bases in between match TRBD1. What was sequenced was lung tumor tissue. The TCR was taken from a man in his sixties with non-small cell lung cancer. The base sequence is TGTGCCAGCAGCCAAACCTTTGGGGACAGGGTCGATGGCTACACCTTC. Its coded protein is CASSQTFGDRVDGYTF.